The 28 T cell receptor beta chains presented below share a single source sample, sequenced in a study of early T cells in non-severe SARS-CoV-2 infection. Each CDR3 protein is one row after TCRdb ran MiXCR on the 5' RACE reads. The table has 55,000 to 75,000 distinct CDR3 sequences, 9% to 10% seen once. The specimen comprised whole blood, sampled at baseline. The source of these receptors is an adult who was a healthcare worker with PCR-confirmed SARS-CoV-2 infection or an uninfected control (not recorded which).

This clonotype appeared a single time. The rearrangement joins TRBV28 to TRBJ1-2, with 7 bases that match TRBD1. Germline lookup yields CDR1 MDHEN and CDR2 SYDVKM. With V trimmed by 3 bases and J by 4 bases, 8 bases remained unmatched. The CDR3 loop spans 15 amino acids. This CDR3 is CASSFRGQWRYGYTF. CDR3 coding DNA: TGTGCCAGCAGTTTCCGGGGACAGTGGCGCTATGGCTACACCTTC.

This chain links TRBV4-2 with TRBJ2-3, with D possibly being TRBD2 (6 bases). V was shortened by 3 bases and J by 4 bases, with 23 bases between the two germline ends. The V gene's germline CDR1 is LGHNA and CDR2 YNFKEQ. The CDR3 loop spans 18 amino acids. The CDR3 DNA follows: TGTGCCAGCAGCCAGGACCCGGGAGAGGGAAATAAGGCAGATACGCAGTATTTT. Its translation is CASSQDPGEGNKADTQYF.

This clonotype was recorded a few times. The DNA of the CDR3 is TGTGCCAGCAGCATCGCTCCCTACGCCTATGGCTACACCTTC. Encoded protein: CASSIAPYAYGYTF. The V and J genes are TRBV6-2 or TRBV6-3 and TRBJ1-2; no clear D gene. The length of the CDR3 is 14 residues. Germline lookup yields CDR1 MNHEY and CDR2 SVGEGT. The germline V and J ends were trimmed by 6 bases and 4 bases, with 15 bases remaining between them.

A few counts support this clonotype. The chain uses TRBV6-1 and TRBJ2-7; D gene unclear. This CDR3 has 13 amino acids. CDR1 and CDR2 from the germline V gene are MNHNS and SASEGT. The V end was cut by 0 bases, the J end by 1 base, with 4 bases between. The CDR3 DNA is TGTGCCAGCAGTGAAGCGGCTTCCTACGAGCAGTACTTC. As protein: CASSEAASYEQYF.

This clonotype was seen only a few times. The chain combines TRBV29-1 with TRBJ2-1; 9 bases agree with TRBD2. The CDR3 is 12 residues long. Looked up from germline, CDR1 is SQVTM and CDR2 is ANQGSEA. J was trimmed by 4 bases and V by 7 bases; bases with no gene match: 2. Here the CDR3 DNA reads TGCAGCGCTGCGGGGGGGTACAATGAGCAGTTCTTC. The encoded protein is CSAAGGYNEQFF.

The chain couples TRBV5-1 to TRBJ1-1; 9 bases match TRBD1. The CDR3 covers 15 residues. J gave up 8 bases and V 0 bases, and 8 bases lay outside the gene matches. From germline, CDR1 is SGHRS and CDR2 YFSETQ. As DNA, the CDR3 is TGCGCCAGCAGCTTGGCCCTAGGACAGGGGTCGGAAGCTTTCTTT. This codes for CASSLALGQGSEAFF.

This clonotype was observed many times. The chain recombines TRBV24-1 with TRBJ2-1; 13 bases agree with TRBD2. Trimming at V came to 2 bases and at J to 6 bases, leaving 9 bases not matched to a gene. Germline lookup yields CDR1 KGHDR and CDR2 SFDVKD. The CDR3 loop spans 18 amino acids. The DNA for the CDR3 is TGTGCCACCAGTGATTCTCCTCTACTAGCGGGAGGGGGCAATGAGCAGTTCTTC. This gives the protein CATSDSPLLAGGGNEQFF.

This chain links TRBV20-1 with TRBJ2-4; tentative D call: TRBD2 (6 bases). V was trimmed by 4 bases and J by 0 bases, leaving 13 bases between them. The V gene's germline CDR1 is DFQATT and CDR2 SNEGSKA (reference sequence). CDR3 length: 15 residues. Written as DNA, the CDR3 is TGCAGTGCTAAGGGAGCGGGCCTAGCCAAAAACATTCAGTACTTC. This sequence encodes CSAKGAGLAKNIQYF.

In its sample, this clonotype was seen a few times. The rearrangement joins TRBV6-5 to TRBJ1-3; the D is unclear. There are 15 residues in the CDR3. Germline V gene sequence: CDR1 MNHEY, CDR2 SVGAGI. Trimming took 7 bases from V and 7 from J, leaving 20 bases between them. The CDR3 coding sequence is TGTGCCAGCAAAAAACAATCGGGTATTCGGAACACCATATATTTT. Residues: CASKKQSGIRNTIYF.

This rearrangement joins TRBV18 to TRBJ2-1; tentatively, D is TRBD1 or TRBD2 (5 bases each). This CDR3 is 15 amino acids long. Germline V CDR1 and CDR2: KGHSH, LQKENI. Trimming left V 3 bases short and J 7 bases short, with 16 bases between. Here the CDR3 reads CASSPLQGVRNEQFF. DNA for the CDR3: TGTGCCAGCTCACCTCTGCAGGGAGTAAGAAATGAGCAGTTCTTC. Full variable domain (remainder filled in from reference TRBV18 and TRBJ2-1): NAGVMQNPRHLVRRRGQEARLRCSPMKGHSHVYWYRQLPEEGLKFMVYLQKENIIDESGMPKERFSAEFPKEGPSILRIQQVVRGDSAAYFCASSPLQGVRNEQFFGPGTRLTVL.

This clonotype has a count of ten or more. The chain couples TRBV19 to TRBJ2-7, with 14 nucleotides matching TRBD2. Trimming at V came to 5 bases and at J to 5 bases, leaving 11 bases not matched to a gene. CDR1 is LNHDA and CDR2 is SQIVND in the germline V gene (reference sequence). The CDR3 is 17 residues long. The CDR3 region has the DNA TGTGCCAGTAGTCCACGGACTAGCGGGAGGAAGTTCCACGAGCAGTACTTC. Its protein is CASSPRTSGRKFHEQYF.

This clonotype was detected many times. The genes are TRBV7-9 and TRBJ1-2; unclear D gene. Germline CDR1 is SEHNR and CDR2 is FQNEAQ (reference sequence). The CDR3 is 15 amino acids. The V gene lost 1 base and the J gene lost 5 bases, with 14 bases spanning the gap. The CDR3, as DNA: TGTGCCAGCAGCTTAGAGTCGGGGAGCGTTTATGGCTACACCTTC. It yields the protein CASSLESGSVYGYTF.

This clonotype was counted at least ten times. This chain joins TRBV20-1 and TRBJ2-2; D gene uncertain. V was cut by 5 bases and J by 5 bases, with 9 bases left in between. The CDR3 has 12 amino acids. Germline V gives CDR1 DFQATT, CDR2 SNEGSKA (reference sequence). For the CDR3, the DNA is TGCAGTGCTGGAGTTGGAACCGGGGAGCTGTTTTTT. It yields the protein CSAGVGTGELFF.

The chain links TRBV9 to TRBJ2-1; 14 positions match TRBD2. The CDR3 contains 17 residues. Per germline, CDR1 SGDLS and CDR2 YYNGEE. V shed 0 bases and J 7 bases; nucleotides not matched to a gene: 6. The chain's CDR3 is CASSVAPGTSGSNEQFF. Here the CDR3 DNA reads TGTGCCAGCAGCGTAGCCCCCGGGACTAGCGGGAGTAATGAGCAGTTCTTC.

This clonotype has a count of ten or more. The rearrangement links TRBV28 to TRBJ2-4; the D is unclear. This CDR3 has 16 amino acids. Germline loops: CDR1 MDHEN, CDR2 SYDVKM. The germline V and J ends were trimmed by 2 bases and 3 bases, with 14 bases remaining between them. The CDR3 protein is CASSLPGLGFKNIQYF. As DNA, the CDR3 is TGTGCCAGCAGTTTACCGGGTTTAGGCTTCAAAAACATTCAGTACTTC.

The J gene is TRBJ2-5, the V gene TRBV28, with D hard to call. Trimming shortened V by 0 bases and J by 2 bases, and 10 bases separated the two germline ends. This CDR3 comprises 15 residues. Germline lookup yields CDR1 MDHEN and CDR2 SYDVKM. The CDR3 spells CASSLWGREQETQYF. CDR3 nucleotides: TGTGCCAGCAGTTTATGGGGTAGAGAGCAAGAGACCCAGTACTTC. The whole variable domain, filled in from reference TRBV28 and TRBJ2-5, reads DVKVTQSSRYLVKRTGEKVFLECVQDMDHENMFWYRQDPGLGLRLIYFSYDVKMKEKGDIPEGYSVSREKKERFSLILESASTNQTSMYLCASSLWGREQETQYFGPGTRLLVL.

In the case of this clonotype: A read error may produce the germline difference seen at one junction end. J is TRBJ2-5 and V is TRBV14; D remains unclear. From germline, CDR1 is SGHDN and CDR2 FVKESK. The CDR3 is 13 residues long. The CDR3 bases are TGTGCCAGCAGCCAAAATCGCCAAGAGACCCAGTACTTT. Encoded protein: CASSQNRQETQYF. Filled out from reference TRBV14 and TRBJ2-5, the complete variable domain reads EAGVTQFPSHSVIEKGQTVTLRCDPISGHDNLYWYRRVMGKEIKFLLHFVKESKQDESGMPNNRFLAERTGGTYSTLKVQPAELEDSGVYFCASSQNRQETQYFGPGTRLLVL.

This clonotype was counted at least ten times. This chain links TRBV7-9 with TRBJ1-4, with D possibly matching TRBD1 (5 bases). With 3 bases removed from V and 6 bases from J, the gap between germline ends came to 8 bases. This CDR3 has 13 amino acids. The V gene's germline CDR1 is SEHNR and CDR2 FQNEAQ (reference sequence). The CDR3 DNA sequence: TGTGCCAGCAGCTTGGGCAGGGATGAAAAACTGTTTTTT. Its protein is CASSLGRDEKLFF. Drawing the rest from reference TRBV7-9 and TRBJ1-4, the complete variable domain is DTGVSQNPRHKITKRGQNVTFRCDPISEHNRLYWYRQTLGQGPEFLTYFQNEAQLEKSRLLSDRFSAERPKGSFSTLEIQRTEQGDSAMYLCASSLGRDEKLFFGSGTQLSVL.

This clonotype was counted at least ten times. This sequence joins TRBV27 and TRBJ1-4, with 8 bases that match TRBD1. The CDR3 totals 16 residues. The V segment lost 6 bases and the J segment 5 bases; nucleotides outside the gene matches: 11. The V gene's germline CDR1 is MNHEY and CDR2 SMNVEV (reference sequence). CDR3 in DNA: TGTGCCAGCAGCCGACAGGGGACGGGGGAAAATGAAAAACTGTTTTTT. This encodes CASSRQGTGENEKLFF. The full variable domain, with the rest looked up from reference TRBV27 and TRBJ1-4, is EAQVTQNPRYLITVTGKKLTVTCSQNMNHEYMSWYRQDPGLGLRQIYYSMNVEVTDKGDVPEGYKVSRKEKRNFPLILESPSPNQTSLYFCASSRQGTGENEKLFFGSGTQLSVL.

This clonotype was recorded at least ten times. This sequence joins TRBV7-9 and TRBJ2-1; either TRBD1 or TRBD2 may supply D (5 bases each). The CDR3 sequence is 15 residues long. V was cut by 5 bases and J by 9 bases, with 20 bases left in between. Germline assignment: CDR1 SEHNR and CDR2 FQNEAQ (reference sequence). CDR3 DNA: TGTGCCAGCAGCCAGGGATTTTCGGGAAAGAGTGAGCAGTTCTTC. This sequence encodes CASSQGFSGKSEQFF. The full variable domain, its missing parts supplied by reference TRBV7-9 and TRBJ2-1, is DTGVSQNPRHKITKRGQNVTFRCDPISEHNRLYWYRQTLGQGPEFLTYFQNEAQLEKSRLLSDRFSAERPKGSFSTLEIQRTEQGDSAMYLCASSQGFSGKSEQFFGPGTRLTVL.

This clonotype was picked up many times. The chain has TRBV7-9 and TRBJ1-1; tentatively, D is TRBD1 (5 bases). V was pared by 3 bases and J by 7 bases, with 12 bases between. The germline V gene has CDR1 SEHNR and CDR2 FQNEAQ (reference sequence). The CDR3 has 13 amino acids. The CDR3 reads CASSFQGSGEAFF. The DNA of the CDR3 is TGTGCCAGCAGCTTTCAGGGCTCCGGTGAAGCTTTCTTT.

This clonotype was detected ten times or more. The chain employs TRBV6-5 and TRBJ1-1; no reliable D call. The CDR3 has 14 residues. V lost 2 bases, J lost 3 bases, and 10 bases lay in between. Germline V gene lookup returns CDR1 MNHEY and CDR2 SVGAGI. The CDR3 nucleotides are TGTGCCAGCAGTTACGCGGGCGGTGACACTGAAGCTTTCTTT. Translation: CASSYAGGDTEAFF.

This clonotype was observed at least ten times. In nucleotides, the CDR3 is TGCAGTGCTAGAGTTGGTAGCGGGAGGACAAACATTCAGTACTTC. Encoded protein: CSARVGSGRTNIQYF. The chain joins TRBV20-1 to TRBJ2-4, with TRBD2 matching over 10 bases. Germline loops: CDR1 DFQATT, CDR2 SNEGSKA (reference sequence). CDR3 length: 15 amino acids. V lost 1 base to trimming and J lost 6 bases; unmatched junction nucleotides: 6.

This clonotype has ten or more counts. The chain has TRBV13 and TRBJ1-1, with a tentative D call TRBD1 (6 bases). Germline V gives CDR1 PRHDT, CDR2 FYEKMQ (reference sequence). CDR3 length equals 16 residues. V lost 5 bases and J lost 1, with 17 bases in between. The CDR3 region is CASSRTQGEANTEAFF. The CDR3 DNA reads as TGTGCCAGCAGCCGCACACAGGGAGAGGCGAACACTGAAGCTTTCTTT.

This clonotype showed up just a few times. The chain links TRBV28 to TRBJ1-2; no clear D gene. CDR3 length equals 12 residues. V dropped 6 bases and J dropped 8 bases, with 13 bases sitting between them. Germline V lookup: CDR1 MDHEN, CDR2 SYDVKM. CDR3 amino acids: CASRSTSSGYTF. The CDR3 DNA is TGTGCCAGCAGATCTACTAGTTCAGGCTACACCTTC.

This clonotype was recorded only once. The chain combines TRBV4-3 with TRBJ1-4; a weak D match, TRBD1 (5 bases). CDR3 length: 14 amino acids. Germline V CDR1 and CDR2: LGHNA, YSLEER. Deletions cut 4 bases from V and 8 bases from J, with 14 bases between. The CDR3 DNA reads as TGCGCCAGCAGCCCCGGACAACAGCCCGAAAAACTGTTTTTT. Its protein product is CASSPGQQPEKLFF.

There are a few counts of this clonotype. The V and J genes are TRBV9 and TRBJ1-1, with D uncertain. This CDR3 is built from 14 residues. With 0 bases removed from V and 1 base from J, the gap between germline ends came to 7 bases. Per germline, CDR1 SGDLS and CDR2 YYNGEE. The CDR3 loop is CASSVEVENTEAFF. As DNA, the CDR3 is TGTGCCAGCAGCGTAGAAGTCGAGAACACTGAAGCTTTCTTT.

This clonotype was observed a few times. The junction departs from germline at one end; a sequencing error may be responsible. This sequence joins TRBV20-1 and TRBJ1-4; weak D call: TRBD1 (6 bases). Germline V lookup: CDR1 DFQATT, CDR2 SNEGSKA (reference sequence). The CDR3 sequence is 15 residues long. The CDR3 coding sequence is TGCAGTGCCAGAGGACAGATGGGATCGGATGAAAAACTGTTTTTT. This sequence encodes CSARGQMGSDEKLFF.